Presented here are 20 T cell receptor beta chains from one specimen sequenced in a study of blood T cell repertoires in COVID-19. Only in-frame clones appear in the TCRdb table, and some are missing; sequencing was by immunoSEQ multiplex PCR. The sample lists over 300,000 clones, around 80% occurring once. The sequencing sample was made of peripheral blood. All receptors derive from a woman between 45 and 65 years old with acute or convalescent COVID-19.

The CDR3 loop is CASSYHLQGRDTQYF. In DNA, the CDR3 is TGTGCCAGCAGTTACCATCTACAGGGGCGGGATACGCAGTATTTT. The chain has TRBV6-5 and TRBJ2-3, with 7 bases that match TRBD1. This CDR3 has 15 amino acids. J was trimmed by 6 bases and V by 2 bases; bases with no gene match: 8. Germline loops: CDR1 MNHEY, CDR2 SVGAGI.

This clone was seen a few times. V gene TRBV29-1 combines with J gene TRBJ1-3; D not resolved. Germline lookup yields CDR1 SQVTM and CDR2 ANQGSEA. This CDR3 spans 13 amino acids. Trimming stripped 3 bases from V and 0 bases from J, with 6 bases between. The CDR3 protein is CSVEGSSGNTIYF. DNA of the CDR3: TGCAGCGTTGAGGGCAGCTCTGGAAACACCATATATTTT.

The chain carries TRBV27 and TRBJ2-3; 8 bases match TRBD2. The CDR3 loop spans 15 amino acids. V lost 6 bases to trimming and J lost 6 bases; unmatched junction nucleotides: 11. Per germline, CDR1 MNHEY and CDR2 SMNVEV (reference sequence). The CDR3 nucleotides read TGTGCCAGCAGCCCCCCCAGCGGGAGTTCGGATACGCAGTATTTT. Its protein product is CASSPPSGSSDTQYF.

The chain employs TRBV2 and TRBJ1-1; D unresolved. Germline V gives CDR1 SNHLY, CDR2 FYNNEI. CDR3 size: 11 residues. V lost 8 bases and J 4 bases, leaving 8 bases between the germline ends. CDR3 loop: CASGVGTEAFF. CDR3 bases: TGTGCCAGCGGAGTGGGCACTGAAGCTTTCTTT.

CDR3 sequence (DNA): TGTGCCAGCAGCCCGGCGAGGGATGAGCAGTTCTTC. This translates into CASSPARDEQFF. This sequence joins TRBV5-4 and TRBJ2-1; tentative D call: TRBD2 (5 bases). From germline, CDR1 is SGHNT and CDR2 YYREEE (reference sequence). The CDR3 runs 12 residues. The ends were cut back, 4 bases at V and 8 bases at J, with 10 bases in the middle.

This chain uses TRBV2 with TRBJ2-2, with D uncertain. This CDR3 is built from 16 residues. CDR1 and CDR2 from the germline V gene are SNHLY and FYNNEI. The ends were cut back, 3 bases at V and 0 bases at J, with 11 bases in the middle. CDR3: CASSDPRQANTGELFF. Here the CDR3 DNA reads TGTGCCAGCAGTGATCCGAGACAAGCGAACACCGGGGAGCTGTTTTTT.

The rearrangement uses TRBV5-1 and TRBJ1-3; TRBD1 might be the D (5 bases). CDR1 SGHRS and CDR2 YFSETQ come from the germline V gene. CDR3 length equals 15 residues. Trimming left V 2 bases short and J 0 bases short, with 9 bases between. The DNA of the CDR3 is TGCGCCAGCAGCTTCCAGGGTACCTCTGGAAACACCATATATTTT. This sequence encodes CASSFQGTSGNTIYF. The whole variable domain, filled in from reference TRBV5-1 and TRBJ1-3, reads KAGVTQTPRYLIKTRGQQVTLSCSPISGHRSVSWYQQTPGQGLQFLFEYFSETQRNKGNFPGRFSGRQFSNSRSEMNVSTLELGDSALYLCASSFQGTSGNTIYFGEGSWLTVV.

The chain couples TRBV19 to TRBJ1-3; D is unresolved. V was pared by 6 bases and J by 4 bases, with 19 bases between. This CDR3 is 16 amino acids long. Germline lookup yields CDR1 LNHDA and CDR2 SQIVND (reference sequence). The CDR3 DNA is TGTGCCAGTAGCCAACCAAACCGGTCTACGGGAAACACCATATATTTT. This sequence encodes CASSQPNRSTGNTIYF.

The V and J genes are TRBV5-1 and TRBJ1-1; 7 bases map to TRBD1. This CDR3 region has 16 residues. CDR1 and CDR2 from the germline V gene are SGHRS and YFSETQ. Trimming cost V 0 bases and J 1 base; bases outside gene matches: 6. CDR3 amino acids: CASSLEGTEKNTEAFF. CDR3 DNA sequence: TGCGCCAGCAGCTTGGAAGGGACAGAGAAGAACACTGAAGCTTTCTTT.

The chain joins TRBV27 to TRBJ2-6; D unresolved. Germline values: CDR1 MNHEY, CDR2 SMNVEV (reference sequence). The CDR3 spans 13 residues. The germline V and J ends were trimmed by 8 bases and 0 bases, with 5 bases remaining between them. CDR3 nucleotides: TGTGCCAGCCACTTCTCTGGGGCCAACGTCCTGACTTTC. Amino acids: CASHFSGANVLTF. Using reference TRBV27 and TRBJ2-6 for the parts outside the CDR3, the full variable domain is EAQVTQNPRYLITVTGKKLTVTCSQNMNHEYMSWYRQDPGLGLRQIYYSMNVEVTDKGDVPEGYKVSRKEKRNFPLILESPSPNQTSLYFCASHFSGANVLTFGAGSRLTVL.

This clone was found a few times. The chain uses TRBV7-3 and TRBJ2-3; TRBD1 matches 10 bases. V dropped 5 bases and J dropped 5; count of bases not matched to a gene: 7. CDR1 is SGHTA, CDR2 FQGTGA, per germline. The CDR3 extends over 15 amino acids. The chain's CDR3 is CASSMGQGIGDTQYF. The DNA of the CDR3 is TGTGCCAGCAGCATGGGACAGGGGATCGGAGATACGCAGTATTTT.

V gene TRBV6-6 combines with J gene TRBJ1-1, with D possibly being TRBD1 (6 bases). CDR1 is MNHNY and CDR2 is SVGAGI in the germline V gene (reference sequence). Trimming pared 4 bases from V and 1 base from J, leaving 16 bases between. The CDR3 consists of 16 residues. The CDR3 reads CASSFRDRPSNTEAFF. CDR3 sequence (DNA): TGTGCCAGCAGTTTTCGTGACAGGCCATCGAACACTGAAGCTTTCTTT.

The rearrangement uses TRBV12-3 or TRBV12-4 and TRBJ2-5; D gene uncertain. Trimming removed 3 bases at V and 5 bases at J, with 4 bases between. The CDR3 contains 11 residues. In DNA form, the CDR3 reads TGTGCCAGCAGTTTGAGGGAGACCCAGTACTTC. It encodes CASSLRETQYF.

The chain recombines TRBV5-4 with TRBJ2-1, with 12 bases fitting TRBD2. V lost 4 bases, J lost 7 bases, and 6 bases stayed unmatched. The CDR3 spans 15 residues. The germline gives CDR1 SGHNT, CDR2 YYREEE (reference sequence). In DNA form, the CDR3 reads TGTGCCAGCAGCCCGCTAGCGGGAGGGGGAAATGAGCAGTTCTTC. Residues: CASSPLAGGGNEQFF.

Comment on this clone: One base separates it from a far larger clone, so it is likely a read error. Within the sample, other DNA sequences also encode this same CDR3. The rearrangement joins TRBV12-3 or TRBV12-4 to TRBJ2-2; no definite D call. The V end was cut by 5 bases, the J end by 3 bases, with 4 bases between. The CDR3 runs 12 residues. The CDR3 here is CASSPDTGELFF. In DNA, the CDR3 is TGTGCCAGCAGTCCGGACACCGGGGAGCTGTTTTTT.

The rearrangement uses TRBV7-2 and TRBJ2-2, with TRBD2 matching over 8 bases. With 1 base clipped from V and 5 bases from J, the junction kept 6 bases outside the gene matches. Germline V gene lookup returns CDR1 SGHTA and CDR2 FQGNSA. The CDR3 contains 16 residues. CDR3 residues: CASSLGPLAGTGELFF. The CDR3 DNA sequence: TGTGCCAGCAGCTTAGGGCCGCTAGCGGGTACCGGGGAGCTGTTTTTT. Using reference TRBV7-2 and TRBJ2-2 for the parts outside the CDR3, the full variable domain is GAGVSQSPSNKVTEKGKDVELRCDPISGHTALYWYRQSLGQGLEFLIYFQGNSAPDKSGLPSDRFSAERTGGSVSTLTIQRTQQEDSAVYLCASSLGPLAGTGELFFGEGSRLTVL.

The V gene is TRBV27, the J gene TRBJ2-1; 16 bases fit TRBD2. Germline values: CDR1 MNHEY, CDR2 SMNVEV (reference sequence). The CDR3 has 19 amino acids. V gave up 6 bases and J gave up 1 base; unmatched junction bases: 9. CDR3 in amino acids: CASSRIGTSGRGSYNEQFF. For the CDR3, the DNA is TGTGCCAGCAGCAGAATCGGGACTAGCGGGAGGGGTTCCTACAATGAGCAGTTCTTC.

The chain uses TRBV29-1 and TRBJ2-2; the D is unclear. The CDR3 has 13 residues. The V and J ends lost 3 bases and 2 bases respectively, with 7 bases between them. Germline V gene sequence: CDR1 SQVTM, CDR2 ANQGSEA. The CDR3: CSVDNTNTGELFF. The CDR3 nucleotides are TGCAGCGTTGACAACACCAACACCGGGGAGCTGTTTTTT.

The gene calls are TRBV10-3 and TRBJ1-1; 10 bases agree with TRBD1. Looked up from germline, CDR1 is ENHRY and CDR2 is SYGVKD. V was pared by 4 bases and J by 0 bases, with 8 bases of the junction left unmatched. The CDR3 contains 17 residues. The CDR3 nucleotides are TGTGCCATCAGTGTAGGGGGACAGGGGTTAATGAACACTGAAGCTTTCTTT. Amino acids: CAISVGGQGLMNTEAFF.

The chain links TRBV29-1 to TRBJ2-3, with TRBD2 identical over 7 bases. CDR1 and CDR2 from the germline V gene are SQVTM and ANQGSEA. The CDR3 length is 16 residues. V gave up 2 bases and J gave up 0 bases; unmatched junction bases: 8. This CDR3 is CSVETNSGPSTDTQYF. CDR3 coding DNA: TGCAGCGTTGAAACTAATAGCGGGCCCAGCACAGATACGCAGTATTTT.